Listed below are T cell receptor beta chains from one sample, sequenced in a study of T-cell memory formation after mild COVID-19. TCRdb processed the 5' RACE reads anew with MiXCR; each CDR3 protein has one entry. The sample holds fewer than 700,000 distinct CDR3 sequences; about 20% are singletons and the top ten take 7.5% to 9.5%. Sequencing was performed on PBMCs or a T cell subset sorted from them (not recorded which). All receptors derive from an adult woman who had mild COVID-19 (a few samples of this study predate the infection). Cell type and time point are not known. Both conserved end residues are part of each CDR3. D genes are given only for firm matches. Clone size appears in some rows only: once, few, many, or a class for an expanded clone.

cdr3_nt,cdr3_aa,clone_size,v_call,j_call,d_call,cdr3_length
TGTGCCAGCAGTTCACAATACCGGGACTCCGATCAGCCCCAGCATTTT,CASSSQYRDSDQPQHF,many,TRBV6-6,TRBJ1-5,NA,16
TGCAGTGCTAGAGATCAACTAGCGGGGCCCTACGAGCAGTACTTC,CSARDQLAGPYEQYF,NA,TRBV20-1,TRBJ2-7,TRBD2,15
TGTGCCAGCAGCTTAGCGCCCCAGCGGGGGGACACAGATACGCAGTATTTT,CASSLAPQRGDTDTQYF,few,TRBV7-2,TRBJ2-3,TRBD2,17
TGTGCCAGCAGCCTGGGACGGCCGAACACTGAAGCTTTCTTT,CASSLGRPNTEAFF,NA,TRBV5-6,TRBJ1-1,NA,14
TGTGCCAGCAGTGTAAACAGGGGAGGAGAGCAGTTCTTC,CASSVNRGGEQFF,NA,TRBV2,TRBJ2-1,NA,13
TGTGCCAGCAGCTTAACAGGTCAAGGAGAAAAACTGTTTTTT,CASSLTGQGEKLFF,NA,TRBV7-8,TRBJ1-4,NA,14
TGTGCCCCTGTCCTAGCCAAAAACATTCAGTACTTC,CAPVLAKNIQYF,NA,TRBV25-1,TRBJ2-4,NA,12
TGTGCCAGTGGAACAGGGACCTCAGGAGGCGATACGCAGTATTTT,CASGTGTSGGDTQYF,few,TRBV6-1,TRBJ2-3,NA,15
TGCGCCAGCAGCCCCCGGGACTATCGTTCAGATACGCAGTATTTT,CASSPRDYRSDTQYF,few,TRBV5-1,TRBJ2-3,TRBD2,15
TGTGCCACCAGTGACTCGGGACTAGCGGGAGTGGATACGCAGTATTTT,CATSDSGLAGVDTQYF,few,TRBV24-1,TRBJ2-3,TRBD2,16
TGTGCCAGCACCGTGGGGCAGGCCTTTGATACGCAGTATTTT,CASTVGQAFDTQYF,NA,TRBV13,TRBJ2-3,NA,14
TGTGCCAGCAGCGCAAACCCCGACAGGCGAGGGAACACTGAAGCTTTCTTT,CASSANPDRRGNTEAFF,NA,TRBV9,TRBJ1-1,NA,17
TGTGCCAGCAGCTGGGGGGGGGACAGCTACGAGCAGTACTTC,CASSWGGDSYEQYF,NA,TRBV5-6,TRBJ2-7,NA,14
TGTGCCAGCAGTCGGACTAGCGGGAGGGCCTTCGTTTACGAGCAGTACTTC,CASSRTSGRAFVYEQYF,NA,TRBV6-6,TRBJ2-7,TRBD2,17
TGTGCCAGCAGCGTAGCCTGGGGTATGGATGAAAAACTGTTTTTT,CASSVAWGMDEKLFF,NA,TRBV9,TRBJ1-4,NA,15
TGTGCCAGCAGCCCGAGCGGGAGTGGGTACAATGAGCAGTTCTTC,CASSPSGSGYNEQFF,NA,TRBV5-4,TRBJ2-1,TRBD2,15
TGTGCCAGCGGGACTAGCGGTTACCGGGCGTGGTTCTTC,CASGTSGYRAWFF,NA,TRBV12-3/TRBV12-4,TRBJ2-1,TRBD2,13
TGTGCCAGCAAGGGACAGTCGAACTCCTATAATTCACCCCTCCACTTT,CASKGQSNSYNSPLHF,few,TRBV12-3/TRBV12-4,TRBJ1-6,TRBD1,16
TGTGCCAGCAGTTTGGGACTAGCGGGACGCAATGAGAAGTTCTTC,CASSLGLAGRNEKFF,few,TRBV7-3,TRBJ2-1,TRBD2,15
TGTGCCAGCAGTTACCTTACAGGGAGCAGTTTTTCTGGGGCCAACGTCCTGACTTTC,CASSYLTGSSFSGANVLTF,NA,TRBV6-5,TRBJ2-6,NA,19
TGTGCCAGCCCCGTTTACCTTCAGTGGGCCGCTAGCAATCAGCCCCAGCATTTT,CASPVYLQWAASNQPQHF,few,TRBV27,TRBJ1-5,NA,18
TGTGCCAGCAGCTCCCCGGGACACACCTACGAGCAGTACTTC,CASSSPGHTYEQYF,few,TRBV5-6,TRBJ2-7,NA,14
TGTGCCAGCAGCTCTCGGGGCAACGGGGAGCTGTTTTTT,CASSSRGNGELFF,few,TRBV7-9,TRBJ2-2,NA,13
TGTGCCAGCAGCCCCAAATCGAGCTCCTACAATGAGCAGTTCTTC,CASSPKSSSYNEQFF,NA,TRBV12-3/TRBV12-4,TRBJ2-1,NA,15
TGTGCCAGCAGTTTGGCGGGGGGTAGGCATACGCAGTATTTT,CASSLAGGRHTQYF,few,TRBV12-3/TRBV12-4,TRBJ2-3,TRBD2,14
TGTGCCAGCAGTTCCCTGGCGGGAGAGGCCTACGAGCAGTACTTC,CASSSLAGEAYEQYF,NA,TRBV12-3/TRBV12-4,TRBJ2-7,TRBD2,15
TGTGCCAGCAGCTTAGGCTCGATGGTTGGGGAGACCCAGTACTTC,CASSLGSMVGETQYF,few,TRBV13,TRBJ2-5,NA,15